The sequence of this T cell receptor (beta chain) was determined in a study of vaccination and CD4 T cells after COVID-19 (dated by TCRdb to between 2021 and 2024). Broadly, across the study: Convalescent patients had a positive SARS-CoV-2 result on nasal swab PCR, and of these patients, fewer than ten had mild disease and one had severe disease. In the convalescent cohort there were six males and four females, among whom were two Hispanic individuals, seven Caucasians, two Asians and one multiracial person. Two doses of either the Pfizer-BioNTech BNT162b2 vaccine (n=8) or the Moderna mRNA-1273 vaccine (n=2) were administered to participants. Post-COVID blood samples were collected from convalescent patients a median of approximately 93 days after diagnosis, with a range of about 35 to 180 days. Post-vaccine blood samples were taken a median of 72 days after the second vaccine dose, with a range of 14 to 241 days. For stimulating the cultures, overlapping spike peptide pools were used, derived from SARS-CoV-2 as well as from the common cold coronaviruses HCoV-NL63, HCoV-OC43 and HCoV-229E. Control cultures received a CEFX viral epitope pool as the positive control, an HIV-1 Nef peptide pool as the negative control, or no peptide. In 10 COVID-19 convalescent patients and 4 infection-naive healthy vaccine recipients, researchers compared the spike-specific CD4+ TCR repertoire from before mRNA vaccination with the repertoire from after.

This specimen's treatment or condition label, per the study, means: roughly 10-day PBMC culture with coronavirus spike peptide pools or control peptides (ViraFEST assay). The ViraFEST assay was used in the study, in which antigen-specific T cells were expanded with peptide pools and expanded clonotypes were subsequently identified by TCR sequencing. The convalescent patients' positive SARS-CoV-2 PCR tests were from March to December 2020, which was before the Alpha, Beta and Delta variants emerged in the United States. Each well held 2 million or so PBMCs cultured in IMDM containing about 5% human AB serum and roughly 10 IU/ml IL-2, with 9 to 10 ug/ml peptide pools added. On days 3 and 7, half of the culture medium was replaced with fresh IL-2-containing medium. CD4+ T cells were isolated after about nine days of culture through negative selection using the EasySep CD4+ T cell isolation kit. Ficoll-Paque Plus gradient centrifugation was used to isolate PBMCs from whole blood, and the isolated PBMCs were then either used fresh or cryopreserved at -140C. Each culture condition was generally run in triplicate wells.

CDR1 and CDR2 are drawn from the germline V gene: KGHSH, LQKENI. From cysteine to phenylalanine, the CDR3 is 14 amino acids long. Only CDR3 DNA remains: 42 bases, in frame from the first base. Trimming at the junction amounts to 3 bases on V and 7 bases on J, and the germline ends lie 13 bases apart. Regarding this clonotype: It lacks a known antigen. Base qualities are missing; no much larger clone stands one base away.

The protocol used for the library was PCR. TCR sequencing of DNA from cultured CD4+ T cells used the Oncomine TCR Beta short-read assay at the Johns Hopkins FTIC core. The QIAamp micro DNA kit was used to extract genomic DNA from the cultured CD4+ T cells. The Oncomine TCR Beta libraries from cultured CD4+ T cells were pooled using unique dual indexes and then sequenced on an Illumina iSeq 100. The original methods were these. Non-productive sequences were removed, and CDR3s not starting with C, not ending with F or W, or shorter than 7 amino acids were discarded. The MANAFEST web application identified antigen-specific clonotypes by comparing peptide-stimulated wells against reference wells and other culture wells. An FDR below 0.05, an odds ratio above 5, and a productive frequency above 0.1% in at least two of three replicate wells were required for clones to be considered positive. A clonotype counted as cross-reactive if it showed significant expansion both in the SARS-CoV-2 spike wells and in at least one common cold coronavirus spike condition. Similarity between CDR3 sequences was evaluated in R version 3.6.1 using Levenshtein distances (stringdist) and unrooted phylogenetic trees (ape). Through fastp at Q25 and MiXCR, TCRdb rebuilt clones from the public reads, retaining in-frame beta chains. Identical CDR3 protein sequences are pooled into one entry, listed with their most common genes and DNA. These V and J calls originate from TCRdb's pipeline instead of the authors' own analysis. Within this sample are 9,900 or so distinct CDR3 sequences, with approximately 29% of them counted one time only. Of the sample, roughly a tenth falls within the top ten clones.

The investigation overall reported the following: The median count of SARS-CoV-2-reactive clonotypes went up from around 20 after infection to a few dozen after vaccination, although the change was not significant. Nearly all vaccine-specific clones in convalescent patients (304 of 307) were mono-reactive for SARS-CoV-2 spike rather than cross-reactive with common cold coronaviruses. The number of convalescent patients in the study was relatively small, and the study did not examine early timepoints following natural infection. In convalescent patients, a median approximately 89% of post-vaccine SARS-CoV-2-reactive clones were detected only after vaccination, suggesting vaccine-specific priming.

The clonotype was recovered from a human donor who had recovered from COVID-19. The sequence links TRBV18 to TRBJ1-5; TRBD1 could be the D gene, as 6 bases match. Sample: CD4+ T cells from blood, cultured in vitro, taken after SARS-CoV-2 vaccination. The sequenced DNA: TGTGCCAGCTCACCCCAGGGGCCGGTACAGCCCCAGCATTTT. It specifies CASSPQGPVQPQHF.